This passage covers 31 T cell receptor beta chains from one sample sequenced in a study of memory CD4+ T cells and cytomegalovirus serostatus (dated by TCRdb to about 2019). Receptor amplification or capture employed the immunoSEQ multiplex PCR assay. This is the immuneACCESS table as TCRdb keeps it, with only in-frame sequences that have V and J called. A part of the clones is gone; compared with another copy, unresolved V genes explain less than half, and the rest is unexplained. The sample table records tens of thousands of clones; 82% of these occur just once. The biggest ten clones account for roughly 0.5% of the sample. A FACSAria II was used to sort memory CD4+ T cells, defined as single viable CD3+CD4+CD8-CD45RO+ cells. The specimen was memory CD4+ T cells from blood. The source is an adult in good health and CMV-seronegative. Some clones in this sample may be carry-over from other donors' samples.

The chain has TRBV19 and TRBJ2-1, with D perhaps matching TRBD2 (5 bases). Germline V gene sequence: CDR1 LNHDA, CDR2 SQIVND (reference sequence). Trimming removed 5 bases at V and 9 bases at J, with 8 bases between. CDR3 size: 11 residues. CDR3 region: CASSARGEQFF. The CDR3 region has the DNA TGTGCCAGTAGTGCCCGGGGTGAGCAGTTCTTC. The whole variable domain, filled in from reference TRBV19 and TRBJ2-1, reads DGGITQSPKYLFRKEGQNVTLSCEQNLNHDAMYWYRQDPGQGLRLIYYSQIVNDFQKGDIAEGYSVSREKKESFPLTVTSAQKNPTAFYLCASSARGEQFFGPGTRLTVL.

This chain connects TRBV6-4 to TRBJ2-3; 10 bases line up with TRBD2. The CDR3 has 15 residues. The germline gives CDR1 MRHNA, CDR2 SNTAGT. After removal of 2 bases from V and 1 base from J, the junction contained 0 bases not matched to a gene. CDR3 loop: CASSDGLAGTDTQYF. As DNA, the CDR3 is TGTGCCAGCAGTGACGGACTAGCGGGCACAGATACGCAGTATTTT.

The chain combines TRBV7-2 with TRBJ1-2; a weak D match, TRBD1 (5 bases). CDR3 length: 15 residues. CDR1 is SGHTA, CDR2 FQGNSA, per germline. V was shortened by 0 bases and J by 4 bases, with 12 bases between the two germline ends. The CDR3 loop reads CASSLAVGVGYGYTF. CDR3 DNA sequence: TGTGCCAGCAGCTTAGCGGTAGGGGTAGGCTATGGCTACACCTTC.

In this sample, this clone turned up a few times. The rearrangement uses TRBV28 and TRBJ1-1; a possible D gene is TRBD1 (6 bases). V was pared by 10 bases and J by 1 base, with 13 bases between. The CDR3 length is 13 residues. Per the germline V gene, CDR1 is MDHEN and CDR2 is SYDVKM. The CDR3 reads CATGTGTNTEAFF. DNA for the CDR3: TGTGCCACCGGAACAGGGACGAACACTGAAGCTTTCTTT. The variable domain in full, with the rest retrieved from reference TRBV28 and TRBJ1-1, is DVKVTQSSRYLVKRTGEKVFLECVQDMDHENMFWYRQDPGLGLRLIYFSYDVKMKEKGDIPEGYSVSREKKERFSLILESASTNQTSMYLCATGTGTNTEAFFGQGTRLTVV.

This sequence joins TRBV29-1 and TRBJ2-3; TRBD2 might be the D (6 bases). Germline loops: CDR1 SQVTM, CDR2 ANQGSEA. This CDR3 has 13 residues. Trimming took off 3 bases at V and 5 bases at J, with 12 bases between the two ends. The CDR3 region has the DNA TGCAGCGTTGAGAGCGGGCGGGGAGATACGCAGTATTTT. As protein: CSVESGRGDTQYF.

This chain uses TRBV7-9 with TRBJ1-2; D is unclear. This CDR3 comprises 14 residues. The germline gives CDR1 SEHNR, CDR2 FQNEAQ (reference sequence). Trimming left V 3 bases short and J 8 bases short, with 16 bases between. The CDR3 coding sequence is TGTGCCAGCAGCTTGCGGACGGGGAGCGGCGGCTACACCTTC. This codes for CASSLRTGSGGYTF.

The chain recombines TRBV21-1 with TRBJ2-2; TRBD2, the table's D call, lacks a check against the DNA. TRBV21-1 is recorded as a pseudogene. CDR3 length: 19 amino acids. CDR3 residues: CASSNPGLAGRLNTGELFF. CDR3 sequence (DNA): TGTGCCAGCAGCAATCCGGGACTAGCGGGAAGGTTGAACACCGGGGAGCTGTTTTTT.

The chain uses TRBV9 and TRBJ1-2; TRBD1 might be the D (6 bases). CDR3 size: 12 residues. Trimming pared 7 bases from V and 2 bases from J, leaving 9 bases between. Germline CDR1 and CDR2: SGDLS and YYNGEE. The CDR3 DNA reads TGTGCCAGCTATGGACAGAACTATGGCTACACCTTC. This sequence encodes CASYGQNYGYTF.

J is TRBJ1-1 and V is TRBV6-4, with a possible D match to TRBD1 (6 bases). The CDR3 sequence is 13 residues long. Looked up from germline, CDR1 is MRHNA and CDR2 is SNTAGT. V shed 8 bases and J shed 5 bases, with 15 bases lying between them. The CDR3 is CASSREGGTEAFF. The CDR3 nucleotides are TGTGCCAGCTCAAGGGAAGGGGGGACTGAAGCTTTCTTT.

This chain joins TRBV2 and TRBJ1-2, with a weak D call TRBD1 (6 bases). Trimming shortened V by 4 bases and J by 5 bases, and 8 bases separated the two germline ends. The CDR3 is 12 residues long. CDR1 and CDR2 (germline): SNHLY, FYNNEI. CDR3 in DNA: TGTGCCAGCAGTGGACAGGAGTATGGCTACACCTTC. Its protein product is CASSGQEYGYTF.

The chain couples TRBV2 to TRBJ2-7; D is perhaps TRBD1 or TRBD2 (5 bases each). Germline CDR1 SNHLY, CDR2 FYNNEI. The V end was cut by 6 bases, the J end by 2 bases, with 14 bases between. The CDR3 sequence is 14 residues long. The CDR3 sequence: CASRRDRTTYEQYF. Written as DNA, the CDR3 is TGTGCCAGCAGGAGGGACCGCACGACCTACGAGCAGTACTTC.

The chain recombines TRBV7-6 with TRBJ2-1, with 9 bases identical to TRBD2. The CDR3 has 18 residues. V lost 4 bases and J lost 3; bases outside the gene matches: 13. Germline V CDR1 and CDR2: SGHVS, FNYEAQ. CDR3 DNA: TGTGCCAGCAGCTCAGGCCCCTTTAGCGGGAGTCGCTACAATGAGCAGTTCTTC. Its protein product is CASSSGPFSGSRYNEQFF.

The CDR3 region has the DNA TGTGCCAGCAGTCCTCTCCGGCATTCGGGGGCAAACATTCAGTACTTC. It specifies CASSPLRHSGANIQYF. The V and J genes are TRBV27 and TRBJ2-4, with D possibly being TRBD1 or TRBD2 (6 bases each). Trimming stripped 5 bases from V and 6 bases from J, with 20 bases between. This CDR3 contains 16 residues. Germline V gives CDR1 MNHEY, CDR2 SMNVEV (reference sequence).

The rearrangement links TRBV6-1 to TRBJ2-7; 10 bases are shared with TRBD1. CDR1 MNHNS and CDR2 SASEGT come from the germline V gene. There are 16 residues in the CDR3. V lost 1 base and J lost 4; bases outside the gene matches: 7. CDR3 coding DNA: TGTGCCAGCAGTGAAGTCTCGACAGGGGGCAGGTACGAGCAGTACTTC. This codes for CASSEVSTGGRYEQYF.

This chain joins TRBV21-1 and TRBJ2-1; the table's D call TRBD1 went unverified against the DNA. TRBV21-1 is a known pseudogene. The CDR3 spans 12 residues. The CDR3 DNA is TGTGCCAGCAGCAGGGCCAGAAATGAGCAGTTCTTC. It codes for CASSRARNEQFF.

The chain combines TRBV5-1 with TRBJ1-3; D unclear. This CDR3 is built from 12 residues. Germline-derived CDR1 and CDR2 are SGHRS and YFSETQ. Trimming left V 4 bases short and J 11 bases short, with 13 bases between. The CDR3 here is CASSPGSTAIYF. CDR3 coding DNA: TGCGCCAGCAGCCCGGGGTCGACCGCCATATATTTT.

The chain employs TRBV10-3 and TRBJ2-7; 7 bases are shared with TRBD2. Germline CDR1 is ENHRY and CDR2 is SYGVKD. The CDR3 extends over 11 amino acids. J gave up 5 bases and V 10 bases, and 5 bases lay outside the gene matches. The CDR3 region has the DNA TGTGCCACCACGACTAGCAACGAGCAGTACTTC. Protein: CATTTSNEQYF.

V and J are TRBV4-1 and TRBJ1-1, with D perhaps TRBD1 (5 bases). The CDR3 sequence is 14 residues long. Between the trimmed V and J ends, which lost 1 base and 3 bases, there was a span of 9 bases. CDR1 is MGHRA, CDR2 YSYEKL, per germline. CDR3: CASSQARQYTEAFF. CDR3 nucleotide sequence: TGCGCCAGCAGCCAAGCCCGACAGTACACTGAAGCTTTCTTT.

This chain connects TRBV6-5 to TRBJ2-4; no firm D call. The V gene lost 0 bases and the J gene lost 7 bases, with 10 bases spanning the gap. From germline, CDR1 is MNHEY and CDR2 SVGAGI. This CDR3 contains 14 residues. CDR3 DNA: TGTGCCAGCAGTTACTCGATAACATCCAACATTCAGTACTTC. It yields the protein CASSYSITSNIQYF.

The chain is built from TRBV28 and TRBJ2-3, with 12 nucleotides matching TRBD2. Looked up from germline, CDR1 is MDHEN and CDR2 is SYDVKM. The CDR3 extends over 15 amino acids. V dropped 7 bases and J dropped 2; count of bases not matched to a gene: 4. This chain's CDR3 is CASKLAGGSTDTQYF. The DNA for the CDR3 is TGTGCCAGCAAACTAGCGGGAGGTTCCACAGATACGCAGTATTTT.

V gene TRBV5-1 combines with J gene TRBJ2-5; D is possibly TRBD2 (6 bases). Germline V gene data show CDR1 as SGHRS and CDR2 as YFSETQ. Trimming cost V 3 bases and J 4 bases, with 10 bases left between them. CDR3 size: 13 residues. CDR3 in amino acids: CASSSGTLETQYF. The CDR3 DNA is TGCGCCAGCAGCTCAGGGACTTTAGAGACCCAGTACTTC.

The genes are TRBV7-2 and TRBJ2-7; D uncertain. Germline lookup yields CDR1 SGHTA and CDR2 FQGNSA. Trimming took off 5 bases at V and 3 bases at J, with 14 bases between the two ends. CDR3 length equals 14 residues. CDR3 in amino acids: CASSPQSSVYEQYF. The CDR3 DNA sequence: TGTGCCAGCAGCCCCCAGTCCAGCGTCTACGAGCAGTACTTC.

This chain uses TRBV5-1 with TRBJ2-7; 10 bases are shared with TRBD1. Looked up from germline, CDR1 is SGHRS and CDR2 is YFSETQ. The CDR3 has 14 amino acids. V lost 3 bases and J lost 3; bases outside the gene matches: 3. CDR3 residues: CASSSRDRGYEQYF. DNA for the CDR3: TGCGCCAGCAGCTCAAGGGACAGGGGCTACGAGCAGTACTTC.

The gene calls are TRBV6-6 and TRBJ1-1; a possible D gene is TRBD1 (6 bases). V was shortened by 9 bases and J by 0 bases, with 11 bases between the two germline ends. Germline V gene sequence: CDR1 MNHNY, CDR2 SVGAGI (reference sequence). The CDR3 is 13 amino acids. The CDR3 is CASRQVLNTEAFF. CDR3 in DNA: TGTGCCAGTAGACAGGTCTTGAACACTGAAGCTTTCTTT.

The rearrangement joins TRBV2 to TRBJ1-2, with 7 bases matching TRBD1. V lost 8 bases, J lost 5 bases, and 14 bases stayed unmatched. Per germline, CDR1 SNHLY and CDR2 FYNNEI. The CDR3 loop spans 15 amino acids. The CDR3 sequence: CASPTPDRAGYGYTF. The CDR3 bases are TGTGCCAGCCCTACCCCCGACAGGGCAGGGTATGGCTACACCTTC. The variable domain in full, completed from reference TRBV2 and TRBJ1-2, reads EPEVTQTPSHQVTQMGQEVILRCVPISNHLYFYWYRQILGQKVEFLVSFYNNEISEKSEIFDDQFSVERPDGSNFTLKIRSTKLEDSAMYFCASPTPDRAGYGYTFGSGTRLTVV.

Note on this clone: The junction departs from germline at one end; a sequencing error may be responsible. The J gene is TRBJ2-1, the V gene TRBV7-8, with D possibly TRBD1 on 6 matching bases. CDR1 and CDR2 from the germline V gene are SGHVS and FQNEAQ. The CDR3 contains 13 residues. The CDR3 is CASSYGTGNGQFF. The CDR3, as DNA: TGTGCCAGCAGCTACGGAACAGGGAATGGGCAGTTCTTC.

The chain couples TRBV28 to TRBJ2-1; 10 nucleotides agree with TRBD2. Germline-derived CDR1 and CDR2 are MDHEN and SYDVKM. The CDR3 has 15 amino acids. Germline trimming cut 6 bases from V and 7 bases from J; bases unmatched to any gene: 9. The CDR3 here is CASRPSGSNGNEQFF. As DNA, the CDR3 is TGTGCCAGCAGGCCTAGCGGGAGTAATGGGAATGAGCAGTTCTTC.

This clone was observed once. V is TRBV7-2 and J is TRBJ2-7; 7 bases agree with TRBD2. CDR3 length equals 16 residues. CDR1 is SGHTA and CDR2 is FQGNSA in the germline V gene. J lost 1 base, V lost 4 bases, and 10 bases had no gene match. The CDR3 sequence: CASSSRLREESYEQYF. CDR3 sequence (DNA): TGTGCCAGCAGCTCCAGACTCCGGGAGGAGTCCTACGAGCAGTACTTC.

The gene calls are TRBV7-9 and TRBJ1-2; D is uncertain. Germline CDR1 is SEHNR and CDR2 is FQNEAQ (reference sequence). The ends were cut back, 1 base at V and 8 bases at J, with 5 bases in the middle. This CDR3 contains 11 residues. The CDR3 DNA follows: TGTGCCAGCAGCTTAGGCTGGGGCTACACCTTC. It specifies CASSLGWGYTF. Looking up the rest from reference TRBV7-9 and TRBJ1-2 gives the full variable domain: DTGVSQNPRHKITKRGQNVTFRCDPISEHNRLYWYRQTLGQGPEFLTYFQNEAQLEKSRLLSDRFSAERPKGSFSTLEIQRTEQGDSAMYLCASSLGWGYTFGSGTRLTVV.

The chain links TRBV7-2 to TRBJ1-5; 7 nucleotides match TRBD1. This CDR3 contains 16 residues. V was pared by 6 bases and J by 2 bases, with 10 bases of the junction left unmatched. In germline, CDR1 is SGHTA, CDR2 FQGNSA. This CDR3 reads CASRPDRVGGNQPQHF. Written as DNA, the CDR3 is TGTGCCAGCAGACCAGACAGGGTGGGAGGCAATCAGCCCCAGCATTTT.

The chain recombines TRBV6-5 with TRBJ1-5, with a weak D call TRBD1 (6 bases). Trimming pared 0 bases from V and 5 bases from J, leaving 8 bases between. This CDR3 region has 14 residues. Germline CDR1 is MNHEY and CDR2 is SVGAGI. Here the CDR3 DNA reads TGTGCCAGCAGTTACTCAGGGACACATCAGCCCCAGCATTTT. This encodes CASSYSGTHQPQHF.